This T cell receptor beta chain originates from a study of siplizumab effects on memory and regulatory T cells (dated by TCRdb to the late 2010s). As for the study more broadly: The study looked at the effect of siplizumab, an anti-CD2 antibody, on alloreactive T-cell subsets in allogeneic mixed lymphocyte reactions made from human PBMCs. The paper as a whole reports these results and caveats: Greater diversity appeared to be present in unstimulated naive T cells than in memory T cells, and a substantial contribution to the alloresponse seemed to be made by naive cells. Sequences below about 10^-5 frequency were poorly captured, so only a minor fraction of alloreactive clones could be mapped to unstimulated subsets. In reactions with siplizumab, an average of around 70% of mappable alloreactive CD4+ clones were Treg-derived, compared with 25% to 30% in control reactions. No functional confirmation was obtained for the suppressive function of proliferating Tregs from siplizumab cultures. The cumulative frequency of alloreactive sequences traceable to unstimulated CD4+ memory T cells was significantly reduced by siplizumab. For roughly 80-95% of proliferating CD4+ or CD8+ clones, no naive or memory phenotype could be assigned.

TCRbeta CDR3 sequencing was performed on sorted unstimulated T cells and on proliferating T cells recovered from mixed lymphocyte reactions. Fresh whole blood from about 11 HLA-typed healthy donors was used as the source from which PBMCs were isolated. To map where alloreactive clones came from, unstimulated CD4+ non-regulatory T cells were FACS-sorted. In regard to this clone: Its target antigen remains unknown. Its ends do not fully match the called genes, so a read error is possible.

From the germline V gene (reference sequence), CDR1 is SSHAT and CDR2 is FNYEAQ. The CDR3 has 17 amino acids, counting the end cysteine and phenylalanine. Only the CDR3 region is kept as DNA, spanning 51 bases read in frame from base 1. The library came from the immunoSEQ multiplex PCR assay. The deep sequencing platform assayed approximately 10^5 TCR templates per sample. Genomic DNA extracted from sorted T cells was used for TCRbeta CDR3 sequencing. The published analysis was carried out like this. The R programming language was used for clonal analysis of the TCRbeta CDR3 data. Alloreactive CD4+ and CD8+ clones were defined by comparing unstimulated samples with post-reaction CFSE-low samples. Regulatory or non-regulatory origin of alloreactive CD4+ clones was assigned by matching sequences to the sorted unstimulated Treg and non-Treg repertoires. This immuneACCESS table, as held by TCRdb, lists in-frame sequences with V and J called but not all clones. Of the missing ones, under half trace to an unresolved V gene in checked studies; the others have no known cause. The DNA gave D and trimming, while V, J and clone size come from that table. The sample table records around 110,000 clones; roughly 94% of these occur just once. Of the sample, about 1.8% falls within the top ten clones.

Sequencing was carried out using non-Treg CD4+ T cells sorted from blood. What the cell subset or site label conveys for this sample: FACS-sorted unstimulated CD4+ non-regulatory T cells. The rearranged segments are TRBV7-7 and TRBJ2-3; 11 bases in the middle match TRBD1. The clonotype was recovered from a human donor in good health. The CDR3 here reads CASSLGVGTGGSDTQYF. The DNA is TGTGCTAGCAGCCTCGGTGTAGGGACAGGGGGTTCGGATACGCAGTATTTT.